These 14 T cell receptor beta chains were sequenced from one sample in a study of regulatory T cells. The primer mix had 52 TRBV and 13 TRBJ primers. Libraries were prepared by immunoSEQ multiplex PCR; TCRdb keeps only in-frame clonotypes and omits some of them. Of about 6,000 clones listed, about 84% were seen once; the top ten hold roughly 29%. The specimen sequenced was CD8+ T cells sorted from blood. Every receptor here comes from a child under 18 with CD3G deficiency.

The CDR3 loop reads CASSSWASGESRDTQYF. The CDR3 coding sequence is TGTGCCAGCAGTTCCTGGGCTAGCGGAGAGAGTAGAGATACGCAGTATTTT. V and J are TRBV7-9 and TRBJ2-3; 7 bases fit TRBD2. This CDR3 has 17 residues. Germline CDR1 is SEHNR and CDR2 is FQNEAQ (reference sequence). Losses at the gene ends were 6 bases for V and 5 bases for J; bases not matched to a gene: 17.

The chain recombines TRBV28 with TRBJ2-7; 7 bases fit TRBD2. The CDR3 sequence is 13 residues long. Per the germline V gene, CDR1 is MDHEN and CDR2 is SYDVKM. V was clipped by 5 bases and J by 5 bases; unmatched bases: 6. The CDR3 loop reads CASSGLVFDEQYF. Written as DNA, the CDR3 is TGTGCCAGCAGTGGACTAGTCTTTGACGAGCAGTACTTC.

In the case of this clone: Sequence at one end of the junction differs from germline and may be a read error. The chain combines TRBV28 with TRBJ2-7; the match to TRBD2 covers 11 bases. Germline values: CDR1 MDHEN, CDR2 SYDVKM. The CDR3 is 14 residues long. CDR3 in DNA: TGTACCAGCAGTATGGTAGGACTAGCGGGCGAGCAGTACTTC. As protein: CTSSMVGLAGEQYF.

J is TRBJ2-3 and V is TRBV28, with a weak D call TRBD2 (6 bases). The CDR3 sequence is 17 residues long. Germline V gene data show CDR1 as MDHEN and CDR2 as SYDVKM. V lost 3 bases and J lost 3, with 19 bases in between. In DNA form, the CDR3 reads TGTGCCAGCAGTTTCTCCGGGAGAAAGGAAGGGACAGATACGCAGTATTTT. Protein product: CASSFSGRKEGTDTQYF.

V gene TRBV7-9 combines with J gene TRBJ1-1; tentatively, D is TRBD1 (6 bases). The germline V gene encodes CDR1 SEHNR and CDR2 FQNEAQ (reference sequence). The germline V and J ends were trimmed by 1 base and 3 bases, with 12 bases remaining between them. The CDR3 length is 15 residues. CDR3 in amino acids: CASSLDERGHTEAFF. As DNA, the CDR3 is TGTGCCAGCAGCTTAGATGAGCGGGGGCACACTGAAGCTTTCTTT.

The J gene is TRBJ1-2, the V gene TRBV7-9, with unresolved D. This CDR3 is built from 13 residues. With 5 bases removed from V and 7 bases from J, the gap between germline ends came to 14 bases. Germline loops: CDR1 SEHNR, CDR2 FQNEAQ (reference sequence). The CDR3 bases are TGTGCCAGCAGCGGGAGGGAGCGAGGTGGCTACACCTTC. This codes for CASSGRERGGYTF.

The chain uses TRBV4-2 and TRBJ2-1; unclear D gene. This CDR3 contains 16 residues. V dropped 0 bases and J dropped 1 base, with 10 bases sitting between them. The germline V gene has CDR1 LGHNA and CDR2 YNFKEQ. CDR3 nucleotides: TGTGCCAGCAGCCAAGATAACGAGCAGTCCTACAATGAGCAGTTCTTC. Encoded protein: CASSQDNEQSYNEQFF.

This chain connects TRBV27 to TRBJ2-1; 10 bases line up with TRBD1. This CDR3 is built from 15 residues. V lost 4 bases and J lost 8; bases outside the gene matches: 8. The germline V gene encodes CDR1 MNHEY and CDR2 SMNVEV (reference sequence). The CDR3: CASSSTGGFGDEQFF. As DNA, the CDR3 is TGTGCCAGCAGTTCGACAGGGGGCTTTGGAGATGAGCAGTTCTTC.

The rearrangement joins TRBV7-8 to TRBJ2-7, with D uncertain. V shed 5 bases and J shed 6 bases, with 17 bases lying between them. Germline lookup yields CDR1 SGHVS and CDR2 FQNEAQ. The CDR3 covers 14 residues. CDR3 sequence (DNA): TGTGCCAGCAGCCGGCCGGGCCCCTCAAGCGAGCAGTACTTC. This translates into CASSRPGPSSEQYF. Full variable domain (missing parts from reference TRBV7-8 and TRBJ2-7): GAGVSQSPRYKVAKRGQDVALRCDPISGHVSLFWYQQALGQGPEFLTYFQNEAQLDKSGLPSDRFFAERPEGSVSTLKIQRTQQEDSAVYLCASSRPGPSSEQYFGPGTRLTVT.

The chain carries TRBV28 and TRBJ1-5, with unresolved D. Trimming took off 0 bases at V and 1 base at J, with 13 bases between the two ends. Per germline, CDR1 MDHEN and CDR2 SYDVKM. The CDR3 is made up of 17 amino acids. The CDR3 region is CASSLWRGGGSNQPQHF. In nucleotides, the CDR3 is TGTGCCAGCAGTTTATGGAGAGGAGGAGGCAGCAATCAGCCCCAGCATTTT.

The gene calls are TRBV28 and TRBJ2-7; 8 nucleotides match TRBD1. Germline lookup yields CDR1 MDHEN and CDR2 SYDVKM. The length of the CDR3 is 14 residues. CDR3 residues: CATAAGTGSYEQYF. In nucleotides, the CDR3 is TGTGCTACCGCAGCCGGGACAGGCTCCTACGAGCAGTACTTC.

The chain joins TRBV19 to TRBJ1-1, with 7 nucleotides matching TRBD1. Germline V lookup: CDR1 LNHDA, CDR2 SQIVND (reference sequence). V shed 5 bases and J 5 bases; nucleotides not matched to a gene: 5. The CDR3 has 13 amino acids. In DNA form, the CDR3 reads TGTGCCAGTAGTGTTACAGGGGTTACTGAAGCTTTCTTT. Its protein product is CASSVTGVTEAFF.

Relative to its sample, this clone is medium-sized. The CDR3 region has the DNA TGTGCCAGCAGTATAGGTGGTACTAGCGGCAATGAGCAGTTCTTC. Residues: CASSIGGTSGNEQFF. The rearrangement uses TRBV7-9 and TRBJ2-1; 8 bases map to TRBD2. The CDR3 length is 15 residues. CDR1 and CDR2 from the germline V gene are SEHNR and FQNEAQ (reference sequence). V shed 6 bases, J shed 6 bases, and the junction held 10 bases outside the gene matches.

The DNA for the CDR3 is TGTGCCAGTAGTATTTTAAAGGGTGCTGAGCAGTTCTTC. Translating it yields CASSILKGAEQFF. This rearrangement joins TRBV19 to TRBJ2-1; D call uncertain. With 3 bases removed from V and 9 bases from J, the gap between germline ends came to 12 bases. Germline values: CDR1 LNHDA, CDR2 SQIVND (reference sequence). This CDR3 contains 13 residues.